This T cell receptor (beta chain) was sequenced in a study of T cells in Graves' hyperthyroidism and ophthalmopathy. There are many counts of this clonotype. Researchers amplified the TCR beta CDR3 regions from RNA transcripts. During a first-round RT-PCR of the TCR CDR3, the HTBI primer set was used. One entry per CDR3 protein, called by TCRdb with MiXCR from the multiplex PCR reads. This sample has about 420,000 distinct CDR3 sequences, with about a sixth found just once. This TCR derives from a woman aged 18-29 years with Graves' hyperthyroidism. Sequenced material: blood.

The CDR3 DNA reads as TGTGCCAGCAGCCGATGGACTAGCGGCTACGAGCAGTACTTC. Translation: CASSRWTSGYEQYF. The chain has TRBV7-9 and TRBJ2-7; 10 nucleotides match TRBD2. Germline V gives CDR1 SEHNR, CDR2 FQNEAQ (reference sequence). The CDR3 contains 14 residues. Losses at the gene ends were 5 bases for V and 3 bases for J; bases not matched to a gene: 4.